This T cell receptor (beta chain) was captured by sequencing in a study of T cells after posttransplantation cyclophosphamide. Treatment was busulfan-fludarabine conditioning, a marrow graft, and cyclophosphamide on days +3 and +4. Clones were read by immunoSEQ multiplex PCR, and TCRdb kept only the in-frame ones, dropping some. The repertoire consists of approximately 7,900 clones, none detected only once. This clone was counted many times. Germline V gives CDR1 MNHEY, CDR2 SMNVEV (reference sequence). Trimming pared 4 bases from V and 5 bases from J, leaving 18 bases between. The CDR3 is 15 amino acids.

This clonotype was obtained from a male patient aged 30 to 39 who received an allogeneic stem cell transplant from an unrelated donor, was CMV-positive, and had acute and chronic GVHD. Some T cells may have come from the graft donor. This rearrangement joins TRBV27 to TRBJ2-7; a possible D gene is TRBD1 (6 bases). The sample consisted of PBMCs, taken after an allogeneic stem cell transplant with post-transplant cyclophosphamide. CDR3 nucleotide sequence: TGTGCCAGCAGTTACGAAACAGGGAATCTGCACGAGCAGTACTTC. Amino acid sequence: CASSYETGNLHEQYF.